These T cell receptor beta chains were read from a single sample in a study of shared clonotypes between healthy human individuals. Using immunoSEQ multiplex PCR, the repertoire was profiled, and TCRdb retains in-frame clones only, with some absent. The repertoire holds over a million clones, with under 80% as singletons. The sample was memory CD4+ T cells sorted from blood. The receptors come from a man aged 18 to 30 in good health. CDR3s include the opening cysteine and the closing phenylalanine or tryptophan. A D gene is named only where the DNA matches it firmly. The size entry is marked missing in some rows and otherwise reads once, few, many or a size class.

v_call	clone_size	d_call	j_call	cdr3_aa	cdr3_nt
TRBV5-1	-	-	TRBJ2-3	CASSTGQESTDTQYF	TGCGCCAGCAGCACAGGGCAGGAAAGCACAGATACGCAGTATTTT
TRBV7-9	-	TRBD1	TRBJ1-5	CASSLGGQVANQPQHF	TGTGCCAGCAGCTTAGGCGGACAGGTGGCAAATCAGCCCCAGCATTTT
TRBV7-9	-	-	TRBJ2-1	CASSLDRGLVYNEQFF	TGTGCCAGCAGCTTAGACCGCGGATTAGTTTACAATGAGCAGTTCTTC
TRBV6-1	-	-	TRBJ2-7	CASSGARAVSYEQYF	TGTGCCAGCAGTGGAGCCCGCGCGGTGAGTTACGAGCAGTACTTC
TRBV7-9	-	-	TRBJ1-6	CASSLGSGSSYNSPLHF	TGTGCCAGCAGCTTAGGTTCGGGCAGCTCCTATAATTCACCCCTCCACTTT
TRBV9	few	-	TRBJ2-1	CARPPDNEQFF	TGTGCCAGACCCCCCGACAATGAGCAGTTCTTC
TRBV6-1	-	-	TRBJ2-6	CASRTNSGANVLTF	TGTGCCAGCAGGACAAACTCTGGGGCCAACGTCCTGACTTTC
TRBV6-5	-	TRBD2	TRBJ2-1	CASRGLAGGNEQFF	TGTGCCAGCAGGGGACTAGCGGGAGGCAATGAGCAGTTCTTC
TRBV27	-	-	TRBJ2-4	CASSLQGAGRKLQYF	TGTGCCAGCAGTTTACAAGGGGCAGGGAGAAAACTTCAGTACTTC
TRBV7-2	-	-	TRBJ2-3	CASSLVSGGPRTDTQYF	TGTGCCAGCAGCTTAGTGTCCGGAGGGCCTCGAACAGATACGCAGTATTTT
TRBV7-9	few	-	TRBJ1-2	CASSLDDTHYGYTF	TGTGCCAGCAGCTTAGACGACACGCACTATGGCTACACCTTC
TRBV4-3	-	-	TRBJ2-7	CASSQEVGAAYEQYF	TGCGCCAGCAGCCAAGAGGTCGGGGCCGCCTACGAGCAGTACTTC
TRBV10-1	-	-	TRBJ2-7	CASGNAGPYEQYF	TGCGCCAGCGGAAACGCAGGCCCCTACGAGCAGTACTTC
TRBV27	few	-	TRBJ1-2	CASSFFGKNYGYTF	TGTGCCAGCAGTTTTTTCGGGAAGAACTATGGCTACACCTTC
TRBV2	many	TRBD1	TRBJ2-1	CASAAGTGVGNEQFF	TGTGCCAGCGCTGCCGGGACAGGGGTTGGAAATGAGCAGTTCTTC
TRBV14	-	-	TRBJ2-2	CASSQVTSGELFF	TGTGCCAGCAGCCAAGTGACGTCAGGGGAGCTGTTTTTT
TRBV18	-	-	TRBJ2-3	CASSPPGHTSTDTQYF	TGTGCCAGCTCACCCCCGGGACACACTAGCACAGATACGCAGTATTTT
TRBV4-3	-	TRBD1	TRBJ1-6	CASSQDTGDNSPLHF	TGCGCCAGCAGCCAAGATACAGGGGATAATTCACCCCTCCACTTT
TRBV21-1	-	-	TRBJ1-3	CASSKRQGELSGNTIYF	TGTGCCAGCAGCAAACGACAGGGGGAGCTCTCTGGAAACACCATATATTTT
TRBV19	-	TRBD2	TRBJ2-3	CASSTRTSGDTDTQYF	TGTGCCAGTAGTACCCGGACTAGCGGGGACACAGATACGCAGTATTTT
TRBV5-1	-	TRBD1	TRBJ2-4	CASSPFPSSTGSIQYF	TGCGCCAGCAGCCCCTTCCCCTCATCGACAGGGAGCATTCAGTACTTC
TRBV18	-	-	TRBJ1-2	CASSPPVTNYGYTF	TGTGCCAGCTCACCACCGGTAACTAACTATGGCTACACCTTC
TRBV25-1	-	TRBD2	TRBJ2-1	CASRPWASGHNEQFF	TGTGCCAGCAGACCCTGGGCTAGCGGGCACAATGAGCAGTTCTTC
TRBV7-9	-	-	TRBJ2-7	CASSFKGPEQYF	TGTGCCAGCAGCTTTAAAGGACCCGAGCAGTACTTC
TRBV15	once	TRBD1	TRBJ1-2	CATSRDTKGRGHGYTF	TGTGCCACCAGCAGAGATACGAAGGGCAGGGGGCATGGCTACACCTTC
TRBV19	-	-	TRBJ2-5	CASSTRILQAETQYF	TGTGCCAGTAGTACACGAATTCTACAGGCAGAGACCCAGTACTTC
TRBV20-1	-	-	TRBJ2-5	CSATSSETQYF	TGCAGTGCTACTAGCTCAGAGACCCAGTACTTC
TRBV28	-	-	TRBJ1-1	CASSLLGREAFF	TGTGCCAGCAGTTTACTGGGGCGCGAAGCTTTCTTT
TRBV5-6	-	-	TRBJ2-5	CASSPPGIEETQYF	TGTGCCAGCAGCCCTCCCGGAATAGAGGAGACCCAGTACTTC
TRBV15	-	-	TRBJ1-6	CATSRDKGNSPLHF	TGTGCCACCAGCAGAGATAAAGGGAATTCACCCCTCCACTTT
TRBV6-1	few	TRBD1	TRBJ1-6	CASSEVRGLGSPLHF	TGTGCCAGCAGTGAAGTGAGGGGGCTTGGTTCACCCCTCCACTTT
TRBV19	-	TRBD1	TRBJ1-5	CASNNKGAGQPQHF	TGTGCCAGCAATAACAAGGGGGCGGGTCAGCCCCAGCATTTT
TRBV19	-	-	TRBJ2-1	CASSRASYNEQFF	TGTGCCAGTAGCAGGGCCTCCTACAATGAGCAGTTCTTC
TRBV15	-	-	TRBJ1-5	CATSRAPGPNQPQHF	TGTGCCACCAGCAGAGCACCAGGCCCCAATCAGCCCCAGCATTTT
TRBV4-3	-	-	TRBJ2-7	CASSQDLAGRSYEQYF	TGCGCCAGCAGCCAAGATCTGGCGGGCCGCTCCTACGAGCAGTACTTC
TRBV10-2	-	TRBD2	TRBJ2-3	CASRPSGASTDTQYF	TGCGCCAGCCGGCCTAGCGGGGCGAGCACAGATACGCAGTATTTT
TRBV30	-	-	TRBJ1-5	CAWSDLTAINQPQHF	TGTGCCTGGAGTGATTTGACAGCAATCAATCAGCCCCAGCATTTT
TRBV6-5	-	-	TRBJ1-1	CASSLTQLWGTEAFF	TGTGCCAGCAGTTTGACACAGCTTTGGGGCACTGAAGCTTTCTTT
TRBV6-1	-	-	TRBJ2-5	CASSEVVSSGTQYF	TGTGCCAGCAGTGAAGTTGTTAGCAGTGGGACCCAGTACTTC
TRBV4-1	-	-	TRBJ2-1	CASSQVWDLQFF	TGCGCCAGCAGCCAGGTATGGGACCTTCAGTTCTTC
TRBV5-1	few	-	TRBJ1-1	CASSSPGGNLNTEAFF	TGCGCCAGCAGCTCTCCCGGCGGCAACCTGAACACTGAAGCTTTCTTT
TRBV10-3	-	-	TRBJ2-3	CAASIGADTQYF	TGTGCCGCCTCTATCGGGGCAGATACGCAGTATTTT
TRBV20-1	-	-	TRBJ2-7	CSARISGEQYF	TGCAGTGCTAGGATCTCGGGGGAGCAGTACTTC
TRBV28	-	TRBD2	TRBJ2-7	CASSRGGAAEQYF	TGTGCCAGCAGCCGCGGGGGGGCCGCCGAGCAGTACTTC
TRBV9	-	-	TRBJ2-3	CASSRHETGNTQYF	TGTGCCAGCAGCCGGCATGAGACAGGAAATACGCAGTATTTT
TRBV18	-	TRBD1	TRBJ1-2	CASSPGSQGARNGYTF	TGTGCCAGCTCACCAGGAAGTCAGGGGGCGCGAAATGGCTACACCTTC
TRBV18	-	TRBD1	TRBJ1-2	CASSPGTEDYGYTF	TGTGCCAGCTCACCTGGGACAGAAGACTATGGCTACACCTTC
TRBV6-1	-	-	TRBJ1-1	CASSQTAPNTEAFF	TGTGCCAGCAGTCAGACTGCCCCGAACACTGAAGCTTTCTTT
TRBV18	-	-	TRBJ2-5	CASSPGLQETQYF	TGTGCCAGCTCACCGGGCCTCCAAGAGACCCAGTACTTC
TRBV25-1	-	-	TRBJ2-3	CASSGVSPSTDTQYF	TGTGCCAGCAGTGGGGTATCACCTAGCACAGATACGCAGTATTTT
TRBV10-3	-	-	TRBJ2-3	CAISVGVFPDTQYF	TGTGCCATCAGTGTTGGGGTCTTCCCAGATACGCAGTATTTT
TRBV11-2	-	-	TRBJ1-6	CASSRRGRADSPLHF	TGTGCCAGCAGCCGACGAGGCAGGGCAGATTCACCCCTCCACTTT
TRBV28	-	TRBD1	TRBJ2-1	CASSPGTGPNEQFF	TGTGCCAGCAGTCCGGGGACAGGGCCCAATGAGCAGTTCTTC
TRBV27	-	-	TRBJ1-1	CASRKTGNTEAFF	TGTGCCAGCCGGAAGACAGGGAACACTGAAGCTTTCTTT